Listed here is a single TCR beta chain. Antigen: not known. The record originates from a study of T cell responses to AZD1222 COVID-19 vaccine. The method was immunoSEQ multiplex PCR; TCRdb's version includes in-frame clones alone and lacks a portion of them. Among some 99,000 clones listed, roughly 84% were seen once. The study, taken as a whole, reports: Spike-specific TCR repertoires showed rising breadth and depth after two AZD1222 doses. Samples come after the peak T cell response, not at day 14.

From germline, CDR1 is SGHAT and CDR2 FQNNGV. With 1 base removed from V and 5 bases from J, the gap between germline ends came to 19 bases. The length of the CDR3 is 17 residues. This clonotype was obtained from an adult who received the AZD1222 COVID-19 vaccine. The source material was peripheral blood, sampled 28 days after the second AZD1222 dose. V and J are TRBV11-2 and TRBJ2-3; TRBD2 is a possible D gene (5 bases). The CDR3 here is CASSLGSSRGGLDTQYF. The CDR3 DNA is TGTGCCAGCAGCTTAGGGTCTAGCCGGGGTGGGTTAGATACGCAGTATTTT.